A selection of T cell receptor beta chains follows, all from one sample in a study of T-cell reconstitution after alpha-beta-depleted transplantation in children. TCRdb analysed the PCR reads with MiXCR anew, one entry per CDR3 protein. The sample includes 200,000 or so distinct CDR3 sequences, approximately 8.4% of them seen just once. The specimen was PBMCs, mostly from graft donor cells, collected 360 days after TCRalphabeta/CD19-depleted stem cell transplant. The receptors stem from a male patient between 2 and 10 years old who had a stem cell transplant for acute myeloid leukemia, so the T cells may come from the graft donor. Each CDR3 is given with its conserved first and last residue. Each record gives: CDR3 protein, J gene, V gene.

CDR3 protein: CASSLDMFGLGNQPQHF
J gene: TRBJ1-5
V gene: TRBV7-6

CDR3 protein: CASSQGQGNQPQHF
J gene: TRBJ1-5
V gene: TRBV4-2

CDR3 protein: CASRDLVSSTDTQYF
J gene: TRBJ2-3
V gene: TRBV10-2

CDR3 protein: CASSFGQGAGEQFF
J gene: TRBJ2-1
V gene: TRBV7-9

CDR3 protein: CASKPGPHGTYEQYF
J gene: TRBJ2-7
V gene: TRBV6-2/TRBV6-3

CDR3 protein: CSVSEAEAFF
J gene: TRBJ1-1
V gene: TRBV29-1

CDR3 protein: CSAPGTSASPYEQYF
J gene: TRBJ2-7
V gene: TRBV20-1

CDR3 protein: CASSRRTGSYEQYF
J gene: TRBJ2-7
V gene: TRBV5-1

CDR3 protein: CAILSAEDSYNEQFF
J gene: TRBJ2-1
V gene: TRBV10-3

CDR3 protein: CASSKGTSGRGEQFF
J gene: TRBJ2-1
V gene: TRBV27

CDR3 protein: CASSVDRELASEQFF
J gene: TRBJ2-1
V gene: TRBV5-1

CDR3 protein: CSAREQGIGGELFF
J gene: TRBJ2-2
V gene: TRBV20-1

CDR3 protein: CSAGPTSGVTDTQYF
J gene: TRBJ2-3
V gene: TRBV20-1

CDR3 protein: CASSRDRVGEAFF
J gene: TRBJ1-1
V gene: TRBV12-3/TRBV12-4

CDR3 protein: CASIETSGGGNEQFF
J gene: TRBJ2-1
V gene: TRBV5-6

CDR3 protein: CASSVEAGRHNNEQFF
J gene: TRBJ2-1
V gene: TRBV9

CDR3 protein: CASSLLGSNYGYTF
J gene: TRBJ1-2
V gene: TRBV12-3/TRBV12-4

CDR3 protein: CASSFSRIPGGDQPQHF
J gene: TRBJ1-5
V gene: TRBV11-3

CDR3 protein: CASSEGLAGFPGELFF
J gene: TRBJ2-2
V gene: TRBV9

CDR3 protein: CASMKPPDTQYF
J gene: TRBJ2-3
V gene: TRBV6-2/TRBV6-3

CDR3 protein: CATRALAGGPGLYEQYF
J gene: TRBJ2-7
V gene: TRBV15

CDR3 protein: CASSFRGNTIYF
J gene: TRBJ1-3
V gene: TRBV11-2

CDR3 protein: CASRGVNSYEQYF
J gene: TRBJ2-7
V gene: TRBV6-2/TRBV6-3

CDR3 protein: CSVQRAGGYLRNTGELFF
J gene: TRBJ2-2
V gene: TRBV20-1

CDR3 protein: CASSPGQWAYEQYF
J gene: TRBJ2-7
V gene: TRBV6-1

CDR3 protein: CASSSWDRGLGEQFF
J gene: TRBJ2-1
V gene: TRBV12-3/TRBV12-4

CDR3 protein: CASSLDGDPPGELFF
J gene: TRBJ2-2
V gene: TRBV5-1

CDR3 protein: CASSYPPTGIGDIQYF
J gene: TRBJ2-4
V gene: TRBV5-5

CDR3 protein: CASSSPGNTIYF
J gene: TRBJ1-3
V gene: TRBV11-2

CDR3 protein: CASSAGEFSTDTQYF
J gene: TRBJ2-3
V gene: TRBV5-1

CDR3 protein: CASSPTRTSGQETQYF
J gene: TRBJ2-5
V gene: TRBV7-7

CDR3 protein: CASSLGGKAKNIQYF
J gene: TRBJ2-4
V gene: TRBV5-1

CDR3 protein: CASSFFGNTIYF
J gene: TRBJ1-3
V gene: TRBV12-3/TRBV12-4

CDR3 protein: CASSEQGAREKLFF
J gene: TRBJ1-4
V gene: TRBV6-1

CDR3 protein: CASSQGQGRGKNIQYF
J gene: TRBJ2-4
V gene: TRBV14

CDR3 protein: CASIILAGVWHRETQYF
J gene: TRBJ2-5
V gene: TRBV4-2

CDR3 protein: CASSLVPGATHNEQFF
J gene: TRBJ2-1
V gene: TRBV7-2

CDR3 protein: CASSQAVTSGGDTQYF
J gene: TRBJ2-3
V gene: TRBV3-1

CDR3 protein: CASSPLLPGQGPYEQYF
J gene: TRBJ2-7
V gene: TRBV18

CDR3 protein: CASSLSLAGVETQYF
J gene: TRBJ2-5
V gene: TRBV5-1

CDR3 protein: CASRGQINQPQHF
J gene: TRBJ1-5
V gene: TRBV28

CDR3 protein: CATKGRRGATDTQYF
J gene: TRBJ2-3
V gene: TRBV10-3

CDR3 protein: CASSSTGTSFWDTQYF
J gene: TRBJ2-3
V gene: TRBV5-1

CDR3 protein: CASRIGPYNEKLFF
J gene: TRBJ1-4
V gene: TRBV12-3/TRBV12-4

CDR3 protein: CSARAPADTQYF
J gene: TRBJ2-3
V gene: TRBV20-1

CDR3 protein: CASSGGHYEQYF
J gene: TRBJ2-7
V gene: TRBV13

CDR3 protein: CASSQAWSYNEQFF
J gene: TRBJ2-1
V gene: TRBV4-3

CDR3 protein: CASSLNGSPYEQYF
J gene: TRBJ2-7
V gene: TRBV5-1

CDR3 protein: CASSMGPQETQYF
J gene: TRBJ2-5
V gene: TRBV5-6

CDR3 protein: CASSEARRETQYF
J gene: TRBJ2-5
V gene: TRBV10-2

CDR3 protein: CASSTALAGGHNEQFF
J gene: TRBJ2-1
V gene: TRBV12-3/TRBV12-4

CDR3 protein: CASSHGGGSSYNEQFF
J gene: TRBJ2-1
V gene: TRBV4-1

CDR3 protein: CASSQVLPLGTYNEQFF
J gene: TRBJ2-1
V gene: TRBV4-3

CDR3 protein: CASSFYDTYNEQFF
J gene: TRBJ2-1
V gene: TRBV7-8

CDR3 protein: CASSLPLPGGGNEQFF
J gene: TRBJ2-1
V gene: TRBV7-8